A single sample is the source of the 21 T cell receptor beta chains below, sequenced in a study of cytomegalovirus exposure and HLA in healthy donors. The PCR used 60 Vbeta and 13 Jbeta primers. Clones were read by immunoSEQ multiplex PCR, and TCRdb kept only the in-frame ones, dropping some. The table shows 110,000 to 150,000 clones, with around three quarters occurring only once. Sequenced sample: PBMCs. Receptor source: a man aged 35 to 55 in good health and CMV-seronegative.

This chain links TRBV10-3 with TRBJ1-1, with D possibly TRBD1 on 6 matching bases. V was pared by 11 bases and J by 0 bases, with 13 bases between. Germline assignment: CDR1 ENHRY and CDR2 SYGVKD. This CDR3 has 13 residues. The CDR3 DNA sequence: TGTGCCCTCCGGACAGAAATGAACACTGAAGCTTTCTTT. This codes for CALRTEMNTEAFF.

V and J are TRBV5-1 and TRBJ2-5, with D uncertain. Germline V gene lookup returns CDR1 SGHRS and CDR2 YFSETQ. The ends were cut back, 4 bases at V and 4 bases at J, with 8 bases in the middle. The CDR3 consists of 12 residues. The CDR3 here is CASSDSPETQYF. The CDR3 nucleotides are TGCGCCAGCAGCGACTCCCCAGAGACCCAGTACTTC.

The table lists this clone with a few counts. V is TRBV9 and J is TRBJ2-2, with D perhaps matching TRBD1 (6 bases). The germline CDR1 and CDR2 sequences are SGDLS and YYNGEE. This CDR3 contains 14 residues. The V gene lost 2 bases and the J gene lost 1 base, with 6 bases spanning the gap. For the CDR3, the DNA is TGTGCCAGCAGCGTGACAGGGAACACCGGGGAGCTGTTTTTT. As protein: CASSVTGNTGELFF.

This clone was detected only once. The chain couples TRBV10-2 to TRBJ1-6; 7 bases fit TRBD1. CDR1 and CDR2 from the germline V gene are WSHSY and SAAADI. This CDR3 region has 14 residues. J gave up 10 bases and V 6 bases, and 9 bases lay outside the gene matches. CDR3 sequence reads: CASRLRGVGSPLHF. The CDR3 nucleotides read TGCGCCAGCAGACTCAGGGGGGTTGGATCACCCCTCCACTTT.

This sequence joins TRBV5-1 and TRBJ2-6; D is uncertain. V lost 3 bases and J lost 0, with 7 bases in between. This CDR3 is built from 15 residues. Germline CDR1 reads SGHRS; CDR2 reads YFSETQ. For the CDR3, the DNA is TGCGCCAGCAGCTGGGCTTACTCTGGGGCCAACGTCCTGACTTTC. It encodes CASSWAYSGANVLTF.

V usage is TRBV5-1 and J usage is TRBJ1-1, with 11 bases matching TRBD1. This CDR3 has 15 residues. The germline V gene has CDR1 SGHRS and CDR2 YFSETQ. The J segment lost 4 bases and the V segment lost 6 bases, leaving 8 bases of the junction unmatched. The CDR3 sequence is CASTLTGTGGTEAFF. DNA for the CDR3: TGCGCCAGCACCCTAACCGGGACAGGGGGCACTGAAGCTTTCTTT.

The chain employs TRBV5-1 and TRBJ1-6; TRBD1 aligns across 8 bases. The CDR3 runs to 17 residues. The ends lost 0 bases at V and 9 bases at J; junction bases unmatched: 11. Germline CDR1 and CDR2: SGHRS and YFSETQ. The CDR3 DNA follows: TGCGCCAGCAGCTTGGTCCTACAGGGGGTGGCCGCTTCACCCCTCCACTTT. Its protein product is CASSLVLQGVAASPLHF.

The chain is built from TRBV30 and TRBJ1-4; D not certain. Germline V lookup: CDR1 GTSNPN, CDR2 SVGIG (reference sequence). The V end lost 8 bases, the J end lost 6 bases, and 28 bases lay between the germline ends. CDR3 length equals 17 residues. CDR3 coding DNA: TGTGCCATGTCGCCAGGTCTCGAAACATCGCCACATGAAAAACTGTTTTTT. It codes for CAMSPGLETSPHEKLFF.

The CDR3 DNA is TGTGCCTGGAGTGTGGCTAGCGGGAGGAATGAGCAGTTCTTC. It yields the protein CAWSVASGRNEQFF. This rearrangement joins TRBV30 to TRBJ2-1; 11 bases are shared with TRBD2. The CDR3 contains 14 residues. Trimming removed 0 bases from V and 7 bases from J; junction bases left unmatched: 2. Germline CDR1 reads GTSNPN; CDR2 reads SVGIG (reference sequence).

The chain combines TRBV13 with TRBJ2-1; 8 positions agree with TRBD2. Germline values: CDR1 PRHDT, CDR2 FYEKMQ (reference sequence). V lost 7 bases and J lost 5; bases outside the gene matches: 28. The CDR3 consists of 21 residues. The CDR3 is CASTIRPLQGTTGGVHNEQFF. CDR3 in DNA: TGTGCCAGCACCATTAGACCCCTCCAGGGGACGACGGGGGGGGTCCACAATGAGCAGTTCTTC.

The CDR3: CASSLRPLAGGQETQYF. The CDR3 bases are TGTGCCAGCAGCCTCCGACCTTTGGCGGGGGGCCAAGAGACCCAGTACTTC. V and J are TRBV7-6 and TRBJ2-5; 8 bases align to TRBD2. J lost 1 base, V lost 5 bases, and 12 bases had no gene match. The CDR3 extends over 17 amino acids. The V gene's germline CDR1 is SGHVS and CDR2 FNYEAQ.

The genes are TRBV7-9 and TRBJ1-2; the match to TRBD1 covers 7 bases. After removal of 5 bases from V and 2 bases from J, the junction contained 8 bases not matched to a gene. CDR1 is SEHNR and CDR2 is FQNEAQ in the germline V gene (reference sequence). The CDR3 totals 15 residues. The DNA for the CDR3 is TGTGCCAGCAGCCCCCAGGCGGGACAGAACTATGGCTACACCTTC. Translation gives CASSPQAGQNYGYTF. The full variable domain, its missing parts supplied by reference TRBV7-9 and TRBJ1-2, is DTGVSQNPRHKITKRGQNVTFRCDPISEHNRLYWYRQTLGQGPEFLTYFQNEAQLEKSRLLSDRFSAERPKGSFSTLEIQRTEQGDSAMYLCASSPQAGQNYGYTFGSGTRLTVV.

The chain combines TRBV12-5 with TRBJ2-3, with a weak D call TRBD1 (5 bases). V lost 0 bases and J 2 bases, leaving 15 bases between the germline ends. Germline V gives CDR1 LGHNT, CDR2 FRNRAP. The CDR3 covers 17 residues. The CDR3 loop is CASGLVVTKGITDTQYF. The CDR3, as DNA: TGTGCTAGTGGTTTGGTAGTGACGAAGGGGATCACAGATACGCAGTATTTT.

The chain couples TRBV10-3 to TRBJ2-1; 7 bases are shared with TRBD2. The CDR3 runs 14 residues. V was pared by 6 bases and J by 4 bases, with 6 bases of the junction left unmatched. Germline assignment: CDR1 ENHRY and CDR2 SYGVKD. CDR3: CAIRALAAYNEQFF. CDR3 in DNA: TGTGCCATCAGAGCGCTAGCGGCATACAATGAGCAGTTCTTC.

This clone was recorded only once. The V and J genes are TRBV29-1 and TRBJ2-4; TRBD2 is a possible D gene (5 bases). The CDR3 consists of 13 residues. The V end lost 4 bases, the J end lost 0 bases, and 7 bases lay between the germline ends. CDR1 and CDR2 from the germline V gene are SQVTM and ANQGSEA. The CDR3 nucleotides are TGCAGCGTTGGAGGACTAGCCAAAAACATTCAGTACTTC. This codes for CSVGGLAKNIQYF.

This chain links TRBV4-2 with TRBJ2-2; tentatively, D is TRBD2 (5 bases). Trimming took off 4 bases at V and 1 base at J, with 10 bases between the two ends. The germline V gene encodes CDR1 LGHNA and CDR2 YNFKEQ. This CDR3 spans 15 amino acids. CDR3 nucleotides: TGTGCCAGCAGCCTCCTCGGGGAGAACACCGGGGAGCTGTTTTTT. It encodes CASSLLGENTGELFF.

This chain joins TRBV6-7 and TRBJ2-4, with a tentative D call TRBD2 (7 bases). TRBV6-7 is an open reading frame whose function is uncertain. This CDR3 is 16 amino acids long. V lost 3 bases to trimming and J lost 6 bases, with 18 bases between them. The CDR3 DNA reads TGTGCCAGCAGTTATGCGGGGGCCTCAGGTGGAAACATTCAGTACTTC. Protein: CASSYAGASGGNIQYF.

This clone was counted between two and nine times. This chain joins TRBV18 and TRBJ1-2; D not resolved. The CDR3 runs to 14 residues. V dropped 2 bases and J dropped 2 bases, with 9 bases sitting between them. The germline V gene encodes CDR1 KGHSH and CDR2 LQKENI. In DNA form, the CDR3 reads TGTGCCAGCTCACCAGGGCCGGGGAACTATGGCTACACCTTC. This codes for CASSPGPGNYGYTF.

The chain carries TRBV5-4 and TRBJ2-7, with 8 bases aligning to TRBD1. The CDR3 contains 14 residues. The trim removed 1 base at V and 2 bases at J, leaving 2 bases unmatched. Germline V gene lookup returns CDR1 SGHNT and CDR2 YYREEE (reference sequence). The CDR3 nucleotides are TGTGCCAGCAGCTTGTCGGGACAGGCCTACGAGCAGTACTTC. It specifies CASSLSGQAYEQYF.

This clone was found once. V is TRBV18 and J is TRBJ2-1; TRBD2 agrees at 7 bases. The J segment lost 3 bases and the V segment lost 6 bases, leaving 11 bases of the junction unmatched. The CDR3 is 16 amino acids. Germline CDR1 reads KGHSH; CDR2 reads LQKENI. DNA of the CDR3: TGTGCCAGCTCTCCTCGGTGGCGGGAGATCTACAATGAGCAGTTCTTC. Residues: CASSPRWREIYNEQFF.

V gene TRBV28 combines with J gene TRBJ2-7, with D tentatively TRBD2 (6 bases). Per germline, CDR1 MDHEN and CDR2 SYDVKM. V lost 3 bases and J lost 2, with 8 bases in between. CDR3 length: 13 amino acids. The CDR3 loop is CASSLGGPYEQYF. The DNA for the CDR3 is TGTGCCAGCAGTTTGGGAGGCCCCTACGAGCAGTACTTC.